The clone carrying this TCR beta chain was seen more than once but under ten times. In the authors' workflow: How many nucleated cells were present was estimated from reference gene primer amplification. Measured with immunoSEQ multiplex PCR; TCRdb has only the in-frame clones, and not every one. V and J calls and clone size are copied from that table; D and trimming were computed from the DNA. Among over 100,000 clones, around 89% were seen once, and the ten largest hold 10%. The sample comes from a study of blood T cell repertoires in COVID-19. Study-level background: Italy, Spain and the United States were the sources of the convalescent and acute COVID-19 samples. T cells, B-cell-depleted T cells, or PBMCs provided the cDNA or gDNA that served as material.

Specimen: peripheral blood. The source of this sequence is a man aged 45-60 years with acute or convalescent COVID-19.

In nucleotides, the CDR3 is TGTGCCAGCAGCTCGACTCCGTTTTATGGCTACACCTTC. Its translation: CASSSTPFYGYTF. The chain recombines TRBV7-2 with TRBJ1-2; no definite D call. The CDR3 runs to 13 residues. CDR1 is SGHTA and CDR2 is FQGNSA in the germline V gene. Trimming cost V 4 bases and J 5 bases, with 11 bases left between them.